These 28 T cell receptor beta chains were sequenced from one sample in a study of shared clonotypes between healthy human individuals. The protocol was immunoSEQ multiplex PCR, while the TCRdb copy is restricted to in-frame clones and leaves out a portion. The table shows about 990,000 clones, with around 78% occurring only once. The sequencing input was memory CD4+ T cells from PBMCs. Subset given: CD45RA-negative fraction. The receptors were gathered from a man in his late teens or twenties in good health. Some clones in this sample may be carry-over from other donors' samples.

The V call is TRBV6-5, the J call TRBJ2-3; tentative D call: TRBD1 (6 bases). In germline, CDR1 is MNHEY, CDR2 SVGAGI. V lost 6 bases and J 11 bases, leaving 21 bases between the germline ends. CDR3 length equals 14 residues. CDR3 region: CASRPGLVQGGQYF. DNA of the CDR3: TGTGCCAGCAGACCTGGACTTGTTCAAGGGGGGCAGTATTTT.

This clone was detected a few times. This chain joins TRBV2 and TRBJ1-2, with a possible D match to TRBD1 (5 bases). V dropped 2 bases and J dropped 8 bases, with 15 bases sitting between them. CDR1 is SNHLY, CDR2 FYNNEI, per germline. The CDR3 is 14 amino acids. CDR3 bases: TGTGCCAGCAGTGAACAGGGTACCACAGAAGGCTACACCTTC. Translated: CASSEQGTTEGYTF.

The V gene is TRBV6-5, the J gene TRBJ1-2; TRBD1 aligns across 7 bases. The CDR3 spans 14 residues. Germline trimming cut 6 bases from V and 3 bases from J; bases unmatched to any gene: 7. CDR1 and CDR2 from the germline V gene are MNHEY and SVGAGI. CDR3 sequence (DNA): TGTGCCAGCAGCCCAACGACAGGGTACTATGGCTACACCTTC. The encoded protein is CASSPTTGYYGYTF.

A note on this clone: A read error may account for a junction end that differs from germline. The genes are TRBV2 and TRBJ1-2, with a tentative D call TRBD1 (5 bases). The CDR3 consists of 11 residues. CDR1 and CDR2 (germline): SNHLY, FYNNEI. The CDR3 sequence: CASSEAGDRAF. CDR3 nucleotides: TGTGCCAGCAGTGAAGCGGGGGACCGGGCCTTC.

As for this clone: This CDR3 is also generated by other DNA sequences in the sample. The chain employs TRBV5-4 and TRBJ2-3; 7 bases fit TRBD1. J gave up 3 bases and V 4 bases, and 2 bases lay outside the gene matches. Germline V gene lookup returns CDR1 SGHNT and CDR2 YYREEE (reference sequence). This CDR3 spans 13 amino acids. For the CDR3, the DNA is TGTGCCAGCAGCCCACAGGGGACAGATACGCAGTATTTT. Translating gives CASSPQGTDTQYF.

In this sample, this clone turned up once. Additional DNA sequences in this sample encode the identical CDR3. This rearrangement joins TRBV19 to TRBJ2-4, with D perhaps matching TRBD2 (5 bases). V was pared by 1 base and J by 1 base, with 5 bases between. This CDR3 has 14 residues. Germline lookup yields CDR1 LNHDA and CDR2 SQIVND (reference sequence). CDR3 loop: CASSIGGAKNIQYF. CDR3 nucleotides: TGTGCCAGTAGTATAGGAGGGGCCAAAAACATTCAGTACTTC.

The V and J genes are TRBV9 and TRBJ2-4, with D perhaps TRBD1 (5 bases). Germline CDR1 SGDLS, CDR2 YYNGEE. CDR3 length: 14 residues. The V end lost 0 bases, the J end lost 6 bases, and 10 bases lay between the germline ends. CDR3 sequence reads: CASSVDQGGNIQYF. CDR3 bases: TGTGCCAGCAGCGTAGACCAGGGCGGAAACATTCAGTACTTC.

The chain recombines TRBV10-3 with TRBJ1-3; D remains ambiguous. The germline V gene has CDR1 ENHRY and CDR2 SYGVKD. The CDR3 spans 14 residues. V lost 6 bases and J lost 0, with 9 bases in between. CDR3 loop: CAISPMGSGNTIYF. CDR3 DNA: TGTGCCATCAGCCCGATGGGCTCTGGAAACACCATATATTTT.

For this clone: At one of its ends the junction is not consistent with the germline gene, which may arise from a read error. The chain has TRBV30 and TRBJ1-1; a weak D match, TRBD1 (5 bases). The CDR3 runs 15 residues. The V gene's germline CDR1 is GTSNPN and CDR2 SVGIG (reference sequence). The CDR3 sequence: CAWGVPRKGYTEAFF. The CDR3 DNA follows: TGTGCCTGGGGTGTACCGAGAAAGGGGTACACTGAAGCTTTCTTT.

V and J are TRBV28 and TRBJ2-4; D is perhaps TRBD1 or TRBD2 (5 bases each). The ends were cut back, 6 bases at V and 0 bases at J, with 9 bases in the middle. CDR1 and CDR2 (germline): MDHEN, SYDVKM. This CDR3 is 14 amino acids long. CDR3 loop: CASSPGTAKNIQYF. DNA of the CDR3: TGTGCCAGCAGCCCAGGGACAGCCAAAAACATTCAGTACTTC.

The chain is built from TRBV28 and TRBJ1-5; D call uncertain. The CDR3 is 18 amino acids. The V gene lost 5 bases and the J gene lost 0 bases, with 20 bases spanning the gap. CDR1 is MDHEN, CDR2 SYDVKM, per germline. Here the CDR3 DNA reads TGTGCCAGCAGTACAAGGGATTCCCTATTCTATAGCAATCAGCCCCAGCATTTT. It is translated as CASSTRDSLFYSNQPQHF. The whole variable domain, filled in from reference TRBV28 and TRBJ1-5, reads DVKVTQSSRYLVKRTGEKVFLECVQDMDHENMFWYRQDPGLGLRLIYFSYDVKMKEKGDIPEGYSVSREKKERFSLILESASTNQTSMYLCASSTRDSLFYSNQPQHFGDGTRLSIL.

This clone was observed many times. V gene TRBV25-1 combines with J gene TRBJ1-1; TRBD1 is a possible D gene (5 bases). The germline V and J ends were trimmed by 6 bases and 0 bases, with 14 bases remaining between them. Per germline, CDR1 MGHDK and CDR2 SYGVNS. The CDR3 is 15 amino acids. CDR3 in amino acids: CASSSSGTVNTEAFF. As DNA, the CDR3 is TGTGCCAGCAGCTCCTCCGGGACTGTGAACACTGAAGCTTTCTTT.

V gene TRBV11-3 combines with J gene TRBJ2-5, with TRBD2 matching 7 bases. The CDR3 length is 15 residues. The junction had 8 bases not matched to a gene; V was cut back by 6 bases and J by 1 base. Germline V gives CDR1 SGHNT, CDR2 YENEEA. The CDR3 sequence: CASSLGGGGQETQYF. In nucleotides, the CDR3 is TGTGCCAGCAGTCTCGGCGGGGGTGGCCAAGAGACCCAGTACTTC. Based on the CDR3 plus reference TRBV11-3 and TRBJ2-5, the full variable domain is EAGVVQSPRYKIIEKKQPVAFWCNPISGHNTLYWYLQNLGQGPELLIRYENEEAVDDSQLPKDRFSAERLKGVDSTLKIQPAELGDSAVYLCASSLGGGGQETQYFGPGTRLLVL.

This clone was recorded a few times. V gene TRBV7-8 combines with J gene TRBJ2-5, with a weak D call TRBD1 (7 bases). Trimming removed 1 base at V and 7 bases at J, with 16 bases between. This CDR3 is 15 amino acids long. Per germline, CDR1 SGHVS and CDR2 FQNEAQ. This chain's CDR3 is CASSLERQGGGTQYF. In DNA form, the CDR3 reads TGTGCCAGCAGCTTAGAGCGGCAGGGGGGTGGGACCCAGTACTTC.

The chain recombines TRBV5-6 with TRBJ2-1; D is undetermined. CDR1 and CDR2 (germline): SGHDT, YYEEEE. The V end lost 0 bases, the J end lost 5 bases, and 15 bases lay between the germline ends. The CDR3 length is 16 residues. This CDR3 is CASSLEGHDRDNEQFF. The DNA for the CDR3 is TGTGCCAGCAGCTTGGAGGGCCATGATAGGGACAATGAGCAGTTCTTC.

V and J are TRBV28 and TRBJ1-6; the D gene is possibly TRBD1 (5 bases). From germline, CDR1 is MDHEN and CDR2 SYDVKM. The V gene lost 8 bases and the J gene lost 6 bases, with 14 bases spanning the gap. CDR3 length: 14 amino acids. CDR3 sequence reads: CASRLGDSNSPLHF. DNA of the CDR3: TGTGCCAGCCGACTCGGGGACTCTAATTCACCCCTCCACTTT.

There are a few counts of this clone. This chain links TRBV18 with TRBJ2-4, with D possibly matching TRBD2 (6 bases). V gave up 4 bases and J gave up 2 bases, with 12 bases separating them. CDR3 length: 15 amino acids. Germline CDR1 reads KGHSH; CDR2 reads LQKENI. The CDR3 here is CASSLSGGTKNIQYF. In DNA form, the CDR3 reads TGTGCCAGCTCACTAAGTGGGGGGACCAAAAACATTCAGTACTTC.

The chain recombines TRBV5-1 with TRBJ1-3, with D maybe TRBD1 (5 bases). Germline loops: CDR1 SGHRS, CDR2 YFSETQ. Deletions cut 0 bases from V and 3 bases from J, with 10 bases between. The CDR3 extends over 15 amino acids. Written as DNA, the CDR3 is TGCGCCAGCAGCTTGGCAGGGACTGATGGAAACACCATATATTTT. Protein sequence: CASSLAGTDGNTIYF. Filled out from reference TRBV5-1 and TRBJ1-3, the complete variable domain reads KAGVTQTPRYLIKTRGQQVTLSCSPISGHRSVSWYQQTPGQGLQFLFEYFSETQRNKGNFPGRFSGRQFSNSRSEMNVSTLELGDSALYLCASSLAGTDGNTIYFGEGSWLTVV.

The chain uses TRBV5-4 and TRBJ2-1, with 7 bases identical to TRBD1. CDR1 and CDR2 (germline): SGHNT, YYREEE (reference sequence). CDR3 size: 13 residues. After removal of 7 bases from V and 9 bases from J, the junction contained 10 bases not matched to a gene. The CDR3 DNA is TGTGCCAGCTCCGGGTGGGACAGCGTTGAGCAGTTCTTC. Translating gives CASSGWDSVEQFF.

The chain links TRBV30 to TRBJ2-4; D remains unclear. V gave up 5 bases and J gave up 0 bases, with 14 bases separating them. Germline V lookup: CDR1 GTSNPN, CDR2 SVGIG (reference sequence). This CDR3 region has 15 residues. The CDR3 bases are TGTGCCTGGGGTAACAAGGGCGCAGCCAAAAACATTCAGTACTTC. It codes for CAWGNKGAAKNIQYF.

The rearrangement links TRBV29-1 to TRBJ1-2; 8 bases match TRBD1. Germline loops: CDR1 SQVTM, CDR2 ANQGSEA. V shed 6 bases and J 0 bases; nucleotides not matched to a gene: 3. The CDR3 runs 13 residues. CDR3 in DNA: TGCAGCGTCTCGACAGGGGCTAACTATGGCTACACCTTC. As protein: CSVSTGANYGYTF.

The chain couples TRBV30 to TRBJ1-4; D call uncertain. Germline CDR1 GTSNPN, CDR2 SVGIG (reference sequence). V shed 6 bases and J shed 3 bases, with 8 bases lying between them. There are 12 residues in the CDR3. The CDR3 DNA reads TGTGCCTGTCGAACCTCTAATGAAAAACTGTTTTTT. Encoded protein: CACRTSNEKLFF.

This clone was counted between two and nine times. J is TRBJ2-7 and V is TRBV2; D possibly corresponds to TRBD2 (5 bases). This CDR3 comprises 17 residues. Germline assignment: CDR1 SNHLY and CDR2 FYNNEI. V shed 2 bases and J shed 2 bases, with 19 bases lying between them. The chain's CDR3 is CASSESGAAFRPYEQYF. CDR3 DNA sequence: TGTGCCAGCAGTGAATCCGGAGCGGCCTTCCGACCCTACGAGCAGTACTTC. Complete variable domain (other parts from reference TRBV2 and TRBJ2-7): EPEVTQTPSHQVTQMGQEVILRCVPISNHLYFYWYRQILGQKVEFLVSFYNNEISEKSEIFDDQFSVERPDGSNFTLKIRSTKLEDSAMYFCASSESGAAFRPYEQYFGPGTRLTVT.

The gene calls are TRBV5-1 and TRBJ1-6; D unresolved. Germline assignment: CDR1 SGHRS and CDR2 YFSETQ. Trimming shortened V by 3 bases and J by 7 bases, and 11 bases separated the two germline ends. The CDR3 extends over 14 amino acids. The DNA of the CDR3 is TGCGCCAGCAGCTGGGCCCAGGCCAATTCACCCCTCCACTTT. Encoded protein: CASSWAQANSPLHF.

In nucleotides, the CDR3 is TGTGCCAGCAGCACTAGTAACCCTACGCAGTATTTT. It encodes CASSTSNPTQYF. The chain links TRBV7-9 to TRBJ2-3, with D perhaps TRBD2 (5 bases). V was clipped by 5 bases and J by 8 bases, with 11 bases between them. Germline V lookup: CDR1 SEHNR, CDR2 FQNEAQ (reference sequence). The CDR3 is 12 residues long.

The chain uses TRBV30 and TRBJ1-5; unclear D gene. V was trimmed by 3 bases and J by 3 bases, leaving 9 bases between them. Germline CDR1 and CDR2: GTSNPN and SVGIG (reference sequence). This CDR3 comprises 13 residues. Here the CDR3 DNA reads TGTGCCTGGAGCGATGCTCTCAATCAGCCCCAGCATTTT. It yields the protein CAWSDALNQPQHF.

This chain joins TRBV6-5 and TRBJ2-2; D is ambiguous. The germline CDR1 and CDR2 sequences are MNHEY and SVGAGI. The CDR3 has 14 amino acids. Trimming left V 2 bases short and J 2 bases short, with 6 bases between. CDR3 sequence: CASSYGPNTGELFF. In DNA form, the CDR3 reads TGTGCCAGCAGTTACGGACCAAACACCGGGGAGCTGTTTTTT.

This clone appeared a few times. This rearrangement joins TRBV10-3 to TRBJ2-6; D perhaps matches TRBD2 (5 bases). Trimming took 4 bases from V and 0 from J, leaving 13 bases between them. This CDR3 has 17 residues. Looked up from germline, CDR1 is ENHRY and CDR2 is SYGVKD. The CDR3 sequence is CAISAREGSSGANVLTF. CDR3 in DNA: TGTGCCATCAGTGCCCGAGAAGGGAGCTCTGGGGCCAACGTCCTGACTTTC.